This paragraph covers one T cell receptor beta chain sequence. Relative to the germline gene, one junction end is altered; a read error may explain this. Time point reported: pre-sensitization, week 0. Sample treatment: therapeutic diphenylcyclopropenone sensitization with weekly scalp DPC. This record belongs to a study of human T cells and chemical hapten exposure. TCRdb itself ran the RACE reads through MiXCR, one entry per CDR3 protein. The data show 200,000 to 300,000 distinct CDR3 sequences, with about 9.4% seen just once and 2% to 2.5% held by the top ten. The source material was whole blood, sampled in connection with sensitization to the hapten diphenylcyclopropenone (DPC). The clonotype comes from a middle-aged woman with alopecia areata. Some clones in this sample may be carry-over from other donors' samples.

The CDR3 loop is CAGSGAGTSYSTDTQYF. The DNA for the CDR3 is TGTGCCGGCAGTGGTGCCGGGACTAGCTATAGCACAGATACGCAGTATTTT. V gene TRBV28 combines with J gene TRBJ2-3; the match to TRBD2 covers 9 bases. CDR1 and CDR2 (germline): MDHEN, SYDVKM. This CDR3 spans 17 amino acids. Full variable domain (missing parts from reference TRBV28 and TRBJ2-3): DVKVTQSSRYLVKRTGEKVFLECVQDMDHENMFWYRQDPGLGLRLIYFSYDVKMKEKGDIPEGYSVSREKKERFSLILESASTNQTSMYLCAGSGAGTSYSTDTQYFGPGTRLTVL.